This T cell receptor (beta chain) was obtained from a study of control samples from healthy donors and cancer patients. Sequencing was performed with immunoSEQ multiplex PCR; in TCRdb, only in-frame clones are kept and a portion is missing. This sample has over 150,000 clones, with roughly 94% found just once. This clone was counted once. The V segment lost 2 bases and the J segment 1 base; nucleotides outside the gene matches: 4. The V gene's germline CDR1 is KGHSH and CDR2 LQKENI. The CDR3 loop spans 16 amino acids. This TCR was sampled from a man between 60 and 75 years old with colorectal cancer. The genes are TRBV18 and TRBJ2-2, with 7 bases aligning to TRBD1. Sample: PBMCs. The CDR3 DNA is TGTGCCAGCTCACCAGCTTCAGGGGGGAACACCGGGGAGCTGTTTTTT. Protein: CASSPASGGNTGELFF.